The clone carrying this T cell receptor (beta chain) was detected only a few times. A J-beta primer mix and a sample-barcoded 5' primer were used in a second PCR of roughly 6 to 12 cycles. Each CDR3 protein is one row after TCRdb ran MiXCR on the 5' RACE reads. The sample has about 800,000 distinct CDR3 sequences, around 25% seen once. These data belong to a study of blood T cells in healthy people across ages. This CDR3 region has 15 residues. V was cut by 6 bases and J by 5 bases, with 20 bases left in between. CDR1 and CDR2 (germline): MGHDK, SYGVNS. The data also belong to a second study, concerning T cells of mothers and their children. From that second work: Sequencing returned over 8 million TCR beta CDR3 reads per mother and around 3 million per child.

The clonotype originates from a boy younger than 18 in good health. V and J are TRBV25-1 and TRBJ2-7; unclear D gene. The specimen sequenced was blood. CDR3 loop: CASSQTVRIGDEQYF. Here the CDR3 DNA reads TGTGCCAGCAGCCAAACTGTACGGATAGGAGACGAGCAGTACTTC.